The rows below give T cell receptor beta chains drawn from one sample of a study of cytomegalovirus exposure and HLA in healthy donors. Measured with immunoSEQ multiplex PCR; TCRdb has only the in-frame clones, and not every one. This table has some 55,000 clones, about 80% appearing once. Source material: PBMCs. The receptors derive from a man aged 35-49 years in good health and CMV-seronegative. CDR3s include the opening cysteine and the closing phenylalanine or tryptophan. The D gene is left open where the match is weak. Not all rows give a size; the values are once, few, many and, for expanded clones, a class.

clone size: .
D gene: TRBD1
V gene: TRBV7-2
J gene: TRBJ1-1
CDR3 length: 17
CDR3 protein: CASSLPFHRGWNTEAFF
CDR3 DNA: TGTGCCAGCAGCTTGCCCTTCCACAGGGGCTGGAACACTGAAGCTTTCTTT

clone size: .
D gene: TRBD1
V gene: TRBV6-4
J gene: TRBJ2-1
CDR3 length: 15
CDR3 protein: CASSPTGGSHNEQFF
CDR3 DNA: TGTGCCAGCAGTCCAACAGGGGGCTCTCACAATGAGCAGTTCTTC

clone size: .
D gene: .
V gene: TRBV5-1
J gene: TRBJ2-2
CDR3 length: 14
CDR3 protein: CASSSSIGGGELFF
CDR3 DNA: TGCGCCAGCAGCTCCTCAATCGGGGGCGGGGAGCTGTTTTTT

clone size: .
D gene: .
V gene: TRBV13
J gene: TRBJ2-5
CDR3 length: 13
CDR3 protein: CAYGGGQQETQYF
CDR3 DNA: TGTGCTTATGGCGGGGGACAACAAGAGACCCAGTACTTC

clone size: .
D gene: .
V gene: TRBV5-6
J gene: TRBJ2-2
CDR3 length: 12
CDR3 protein: CASSHNTGELFF
CDR3 DNA: TGTGCCAGCAGCCATAACACCGGGGAGCTGTTTTTT

clone size: once
D gene: .
V gene: TRBV19
J gene: TRBJ1-5
CDR3 length: 13
CDR3 protein: CANLSGGGQPQHF
CDR3 DNA: TGTGCCAATCTTTCGGGGGGAGGTCAGCCCCAGCATTTT

clone size: .
D gene: .
V gene: TRBV30
J gene: TRBJ1-5
CDR3 length: 17
CDR3 protein: CAWSVPGQRYSNQPQHF
CDR3 DNA: TGTGCCTGGAGTGTGCCCGGACAGCGGTATAGCAATCAGCCCCAGCATTTT

clone size: .
D gene: TRBD2
V gene: TRBV14
J gene: TRBJ2-2
CDR3 length: 18
CDR3 protein: CASSRASGGLSRTGELFF
CDR3 DNA: TGTGCCAGCAGCCGGGCTAGCGGGGGCCTCTCGCGCACCGGGGAGCTGTTTTTT

clone size: .
D gene: .
V gene: TRBV9
J gene: TRBJ2-1
CDR3 length: 15
CDR3 protein: CASSVAGDTYNEQFF
CDR3 DNA: TGTGCCAGCAGCGTAGCGGGGGATACCTACAATGAGCAGTTCTTC

clone size: .
D gene: TRBD1
V gene: TRBV7-9
J gene: TRBJ1-6
CDR3 length: 15
CDR3 protein: CASSPSGQGATPLHF
CDR3 DNA: TGTGCCAGCAGCCCTAGCGGACAGGGGGCTACACCCCTCCACTTT